This T cell receptor (beta chain) was retrieved from a study of blood T cell repertoires in COVID-19. Only in-frame clones appear in the TCRdb table, and some are missing; sequencing was by immunoSEQ multiplex PCR. Seen here are approximately 220,000 clones, 80% to 85% observed once, and the top ten hold roughly 2.4%. CDR3 size: 14 residues. Sequences were obtained from peripheral blood. This receptor was obtained from an older woman with acute or convalescent COVID-19. This chain uses TRBV21-1 with TRBJ1-5; the table's D gene call, TRBD1, was not cross checked with the DNA. TRBV21-1 corresponds to a pseudogene. The chain's CDR3 is CASSKGGQSQPQHF. CDR3 DNA sequence: TGTGCCAGCAGCAAAGGGGGGCAGTCTCAGCCCCAGCATTTT.